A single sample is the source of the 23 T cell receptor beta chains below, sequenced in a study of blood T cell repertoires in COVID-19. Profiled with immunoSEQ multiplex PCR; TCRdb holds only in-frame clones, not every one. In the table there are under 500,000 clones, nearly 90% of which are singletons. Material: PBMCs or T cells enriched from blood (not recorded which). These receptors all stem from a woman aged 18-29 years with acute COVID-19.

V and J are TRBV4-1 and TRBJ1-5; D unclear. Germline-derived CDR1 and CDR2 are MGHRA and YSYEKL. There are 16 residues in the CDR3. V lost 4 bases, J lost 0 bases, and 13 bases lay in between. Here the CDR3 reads CASSLDHRDSNQPQHF. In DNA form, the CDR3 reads TGCGCCAGCAGCCTAGACCATAGAGATAGCAATCAGCCCCAGCATTTT.

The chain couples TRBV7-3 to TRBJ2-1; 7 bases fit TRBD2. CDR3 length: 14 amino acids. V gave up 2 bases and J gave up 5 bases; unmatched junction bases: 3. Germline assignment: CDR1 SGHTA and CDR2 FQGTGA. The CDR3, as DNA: TGTGCCAGCAGCTTATCGCGGGGGAACAATGAGCAGTTCTTC. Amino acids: CASSLSRGNNEQFF.

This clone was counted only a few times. CDR3 sequence (DNA): TGCGCCAGCAGCACTGGACAGGGTGATGAAAAACTGTTTTTT. It translates to CASSTGQGDEKLFF. The rearrangement uses TRBV5-1 and TRBJ1-4, with 8 nucleotides matching TRBD1. The CDR3 loop spans 14 amino acids. The V gene's germline CDR1 is SGHRS and CDR2 YFSETQ. V was pared by 4 bases and J by 6 bases, with 5 bases of the junction left unmatched.

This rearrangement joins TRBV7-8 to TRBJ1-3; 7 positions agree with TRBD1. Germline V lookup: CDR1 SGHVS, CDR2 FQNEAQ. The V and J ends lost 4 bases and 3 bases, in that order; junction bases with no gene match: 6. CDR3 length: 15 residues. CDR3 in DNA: TGTGCCAGCAGCTATGACGACAGGGTTGGAAACACCATATATTTT. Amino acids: CASSYDDRVGNTIYF.

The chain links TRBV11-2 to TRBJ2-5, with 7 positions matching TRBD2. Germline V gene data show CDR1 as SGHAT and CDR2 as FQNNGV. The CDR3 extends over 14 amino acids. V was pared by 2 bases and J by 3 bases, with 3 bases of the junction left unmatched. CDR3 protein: CASSLSGGKETQYF. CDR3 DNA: TGTGCCAGCAGCTTATCGGGGGGTAAAGAGACCCAGTACTTC.

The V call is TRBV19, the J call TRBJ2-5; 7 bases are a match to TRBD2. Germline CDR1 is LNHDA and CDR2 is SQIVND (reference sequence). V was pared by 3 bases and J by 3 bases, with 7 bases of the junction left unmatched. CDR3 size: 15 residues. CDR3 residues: CASSIIRAGEETQYF. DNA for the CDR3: TGTGCCAGTAGTATTATTCGGGCGGGAGAAGAGACCCAGTACTTC.

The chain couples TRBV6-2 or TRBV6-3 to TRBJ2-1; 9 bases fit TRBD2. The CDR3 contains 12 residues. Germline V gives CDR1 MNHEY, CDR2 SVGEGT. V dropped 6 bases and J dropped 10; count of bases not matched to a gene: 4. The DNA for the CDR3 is TGTGCCAGCAGGCCTAGCGGGATGGAGCAGTTCTTC. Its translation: CASRPSGMEQFF.

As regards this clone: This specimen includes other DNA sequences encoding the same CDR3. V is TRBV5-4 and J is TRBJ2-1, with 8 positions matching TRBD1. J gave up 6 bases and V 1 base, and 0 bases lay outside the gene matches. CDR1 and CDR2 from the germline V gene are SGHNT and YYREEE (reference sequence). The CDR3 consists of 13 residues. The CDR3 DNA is TGTGCCAGCAGCTTGACAGGGGGCAATGAGCAGTTCTTC. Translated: CASSLTGGNEQFF.

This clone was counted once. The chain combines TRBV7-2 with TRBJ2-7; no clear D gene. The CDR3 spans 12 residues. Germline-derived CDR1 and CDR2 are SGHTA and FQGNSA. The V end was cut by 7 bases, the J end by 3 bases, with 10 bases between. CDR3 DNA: TGTGCCAGCAAAGAGTTGAACTACGAGCAGTACTTC. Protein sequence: CASKELNYEQYF.

The CDR3 protein is CASSLDRGDEQFF. CDR3 sequence (DNA): TGCGCCAGCAGCCTGGACCGGGGAGATGAGCAGTTCTTC. The chain is built from TRBV5-1 and TRBJ2-1, with D possibly matching TRBD2 (5 bases). There are 13 residues in the CDR3. Trimming left V 4 bases short and J 8 bases short, with 13 bases between. Germline CDR1 and CDR2: SGHRS and YFSETQ.

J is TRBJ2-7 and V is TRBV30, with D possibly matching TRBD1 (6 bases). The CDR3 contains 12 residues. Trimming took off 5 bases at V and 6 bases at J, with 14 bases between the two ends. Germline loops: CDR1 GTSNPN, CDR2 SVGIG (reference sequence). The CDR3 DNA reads TGTGCCTGGGATGCAGGGGCCGGCGAGCAGTACTTC. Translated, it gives CAWDAGAGEQYF.

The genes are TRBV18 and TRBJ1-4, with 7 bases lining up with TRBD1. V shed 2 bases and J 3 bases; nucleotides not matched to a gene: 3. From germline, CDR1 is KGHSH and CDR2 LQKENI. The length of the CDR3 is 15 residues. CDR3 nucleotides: TGTGCCAGCTCACCAACAGGGGTTTCTAATGAAAAACTGTTTTTT. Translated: CASSPTGVSNEKLFF.

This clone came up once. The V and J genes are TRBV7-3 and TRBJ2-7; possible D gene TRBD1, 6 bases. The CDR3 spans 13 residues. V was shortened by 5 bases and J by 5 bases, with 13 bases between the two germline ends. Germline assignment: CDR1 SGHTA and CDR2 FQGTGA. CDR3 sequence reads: CASSRTGIHEQYF. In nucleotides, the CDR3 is TGTGCCAGCAGCAGAACAGGGATCCACGAGCAGTACTTC.

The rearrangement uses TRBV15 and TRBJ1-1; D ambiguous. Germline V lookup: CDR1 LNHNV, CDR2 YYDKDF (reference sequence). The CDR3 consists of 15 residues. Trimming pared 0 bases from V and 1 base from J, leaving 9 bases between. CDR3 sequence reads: CATSRDGRQNTEAFF. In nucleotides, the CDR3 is TGTGCCACCAGCAGAGATGGGAGGCAGAACACTGAAGCTTTCTTT.

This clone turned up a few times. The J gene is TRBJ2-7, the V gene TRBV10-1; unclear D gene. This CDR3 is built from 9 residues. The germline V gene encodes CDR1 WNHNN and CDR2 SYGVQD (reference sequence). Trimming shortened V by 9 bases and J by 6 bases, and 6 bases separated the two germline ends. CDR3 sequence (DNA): TGCGCCAGACTTAGCGAGCAGTACTTC. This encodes CARLSEQYF.

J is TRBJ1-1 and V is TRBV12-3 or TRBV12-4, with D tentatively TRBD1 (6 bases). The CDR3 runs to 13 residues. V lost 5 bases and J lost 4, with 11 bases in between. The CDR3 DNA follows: TGTGCCAGCAGTGGTCAGGGGATCACTGAAGCTTTCTTT. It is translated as CASSGQGITEAFF.

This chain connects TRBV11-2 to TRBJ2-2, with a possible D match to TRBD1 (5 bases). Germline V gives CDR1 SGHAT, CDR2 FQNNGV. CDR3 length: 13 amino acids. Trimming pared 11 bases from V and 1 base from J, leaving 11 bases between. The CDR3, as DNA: TGTGCCTTTAAAGGGGTGAACACCGGGGAGCTGTTTTTT. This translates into CAFKGVNTGELFF.

This CDR3 is CASTLSGVGTEAFF. CDR3 bases: TGTGCCAGCACACTATCGGGAGTGGGGACTGAAGCTTTCTTT. The rearrangement uses TRBV6-6 and TRBJ1-1; D ambiguous. The length of the CDR3 is 14 residues. Germline-derived CDR1 and CDR2 are MNHNY and SVGAGI (reference sequence). Trimming left V 7 bases short and J 5 bases short, with 17 bases between.

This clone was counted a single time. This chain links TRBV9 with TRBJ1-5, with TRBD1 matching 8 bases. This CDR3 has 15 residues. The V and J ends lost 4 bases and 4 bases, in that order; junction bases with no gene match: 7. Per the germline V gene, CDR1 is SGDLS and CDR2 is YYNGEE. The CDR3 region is CASSTTGGTNQPQHF. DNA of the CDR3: TGTGCCAGCAGCACTACAGGGGGTACGAATCAGCCCCAGCATTTT.

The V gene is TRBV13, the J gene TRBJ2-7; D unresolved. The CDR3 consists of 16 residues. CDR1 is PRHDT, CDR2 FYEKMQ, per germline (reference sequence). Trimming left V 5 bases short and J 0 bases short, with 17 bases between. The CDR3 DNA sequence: TGTGCCAGCAGCCCAGCTCTAGGAACGGCCTCCTACGAGCAGTACTTC. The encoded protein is CASSPALGTASYEQYF.

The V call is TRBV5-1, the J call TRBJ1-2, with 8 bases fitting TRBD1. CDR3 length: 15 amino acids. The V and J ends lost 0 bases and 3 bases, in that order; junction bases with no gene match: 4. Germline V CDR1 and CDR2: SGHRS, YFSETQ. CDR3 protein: CASSLVDRAHYGYTF. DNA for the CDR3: TGCGCCAGCAGCTTGGTGGACAGGGCTCACTATGGCTACACCTTC.

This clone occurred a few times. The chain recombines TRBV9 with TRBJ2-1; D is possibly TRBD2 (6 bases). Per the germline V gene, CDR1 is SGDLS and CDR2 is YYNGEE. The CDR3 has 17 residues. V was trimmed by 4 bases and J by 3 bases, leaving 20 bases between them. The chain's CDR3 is CASSTSPKLAGYNEQFF. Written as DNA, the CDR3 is TGTGCCAGCAGCACTTCCCCTAAACTAGCAGGCTACAATGAGCAGTTCTTC.

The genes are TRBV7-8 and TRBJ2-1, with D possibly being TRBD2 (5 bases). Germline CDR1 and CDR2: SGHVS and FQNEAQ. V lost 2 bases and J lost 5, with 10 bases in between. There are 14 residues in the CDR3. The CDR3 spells CASSLSGKDNEQFF. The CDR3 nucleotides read TGTGCCAGCAGCTTAAGCGGTAAAGACAATGAGCAGTTCTTC.